These 27 T cell receptor beta chains share one sample of origin, sequenced in a study of vaccination and CD4 T cells after COVID-19. The assay that was used to sequence DNA from cultured CD4+ T cells was the Oncomine TCR Beta short-read assay. A single record per CDR3 protein comes from TCRdb applying MiXCR to the PCR reads. Of some 11,000 distinct CDR3 sequences listed, 44% were seen once; the top ten hold approximately 35%. Documented treatment: approximately nine-day PBMC culture with coronavirus spike peptide pools or control peptides (ViraFEST assay). Their cognate antigens are unknown. The material sequenced was CD4+ T cells from blood, cultured in vitro. The receptors come from a human donor who had recovered from COVID-19.

This chain connects TRBV5-1 to TRBJ2-1; no clear D. Germline V gene lookup returns CDR1 SGHRS and CDR2 YFSETQ. This CDR3 is 17 amino acids long. V lost 5 bases, J lost 7 bases, and 25 bases lay in between. The CDR3 loop reads CASRPHLLLKSGNEQFF. In nucleotides, the CDR3 is TGCGCCAGCAGACCTCATCTCCTATTGAAGTCCGGTAATGAGCAGTTCTTC.

The gene calls are TRBV30 and TRBJ2-3; unclear D gene. The CDR3 spans 12 residues. V was cut by 3 bases and J by 13 bases, with 17 bases left in between. The germline gives CDR1 GTSNPN, CDR2 SVGIG (reference sequence). The CDR3 bases are TGTGCCTGGAGGGCAGATTTTGATGCTAAGTATTTT. This translates into CAWRADFDAKYF.

This clonotype has more than one count but fewer than ten. The chain is built from TRBV7-9 and TRBJ1-2, with D maybe TRBD1 (5 bases). Trimming removed 0 bases from V and 2 bases from J, with 7 bases in between. CDR1 and CDR2 (germline): SEHNR, FQNEAQ (reference sequence). The CDR3 runs 14 residues. The CDR3 is CASSLAGGNYGYTF. The CDR3 region has the DNA TGTGCCAGCAGCTTAGCGGGGGGGAACTATGGCTACACCTTC.

The chain has TRBV5-1 and TRBJ2-7; D tentatively fits TRBD1 or TRBD2 (6 bases each). Trimming left V 5 bases short and J 3 bases short, with 15 bases between. Germline V gene lookup returns CDR1 SGHRS and CDR2 YFSETQ. There are 14 residues in the CDR3. Here the CDR3 DNA reads TGCGCCAGCAGAGGAGGGGGTAAGGGCTACGAGCAGTACTTC. Its protein is CASRGGGKGYEQYF.

This clonotype has just a few counts. The rearrangement joins TRBV12-5 to TRBJ2-5, with TRBD2 matching over 12 bases. Germline V lookup: CDR1 LGHNT, CDR2 FRNRAP. Trimming took 1 base from V and 1 from J; bases not matched to a gene: 1. This CDR3 has 16 amino acids. CDR3 sequence: CASGLGLAGVQETQYF. In DNA, the CDR3 is TGTGCTAGTGGTTTGGGACTAGCGGGGGTCCAAGAGACCCAGTACTTC.

The chain combines TRBV30 with TRBJ2-5; D uncertain. Germline CDR1 and CDR2: GTSNPN and SVGIG (reference sequence). The V gene lost 0 bases and the J gene lost 5 bases, with 4 bases spanning the gap. This CDR3 contains 11 residues. For the CDR3, the DNA is TGTGCCTGGAGTGTAAAGGAGACCCAGTACTTC. Translated: CAWSVKETQYF.

The chain carries TRBV7-9 and TRBJ1-2; 7 bases map to TRBD1. V lost 6 bases to trimming and J lost 8 bases; unmatched junction nucleotides: 6. Germline CDR1 SEHNR, CDR2 FQNEAQ (reference sequence). CDR3 length equals 12 residues. CDR3 DNA: TGTGCCAGCAGTCTCACAGGGGTCGGCTACACCTTC. Translated: CASSLTGVGYTF.

V gene TRBV6-4 combines with J gene TRBJ2-3, with 9 nucleotides matching TRBD2. This CDR3 is built from 15 residues. J lost 4 bases, V lost 2 bases, and 4 bases had no gene match. Germline V gene sequence: CDR1 MRHNA, CDR2 SNTAGT. CDR3 sequence: CASSDGAGGPDTQYF. The CDR3 bases are TGTGCCAGCAGTGACGGGGCGGGGGGGCCAGATACGCAGTATTTT.

This clonotype has just a few counts. The chain uses TRBV20-1 and TRBJ2-1, with D tentatively TRBD1 or TRBD2 (5 bases each). Germline CDR1 DFQATT, CDR2 SNEGSKA (reference sequence). The CDR3 is 13 residues long. Trimming stripped 8 bases from V and 3 bases from J, with 14 bases between. CDR3 residues: CSSQGAGYNEQFF. The CDR3 nucleotides are TGCAGTTCCCAAGGGGCGGGCTACAATGAGCAGTTCTTC.

This clonotype was seen a few times. J is TRBJ1-5 and V is TRBV6-2 or TRBV6-3, with no clear D. With 0 bases removed from V and 7 bases from J, the gap between germline ends came to 13 bases. The CDR3 has 15 residues. In germline, CDR1 is MNHEY, CDR2 SVGEGT. The CDR3 DNA reads TGTGCCAGCAGTTACTCCATTGGCAGGTTCCAGCCCCAGCATTTT. It specifies CASSYSIGRFQPQHF.

The chain links TRBV6-2 or TRBV6-3 to TRBJ1-2; perhaps TRBD1 as D (6 bases). The V and J ends lost 5 bases and 4 bases respectively, with 8 bases between them. Germline assignment: CDR1 MNHEY and CDR2 SVGEGT. The CDR3 runs to 12 residues. The CDR3 here is CASSRTAYGYTF. In nucleotides, the CDR3 is TGTGCCAGCAGTCGGACAGCCTATGGCTACACCTTC.

The rearrangement uses TRBV9 and TRBJ1-2; D not certain. This CDR3 contains 14 residues. The ends were cut back, 2 bases at V and 4 bases at J, with 12 bases in the middle. Germline V gene lookup returns CDR1 SGDLS and CDR2 YYNGEE. CDR3 in amino acids: CASSVSGSSYGYTF. The CDR3, as DNA: TGTGCCAGCAGCGTGTCGGGGAGCTCCTATGGCTACACCTTC.

This clonotype has more than one count but fewer than ten. This sequence joins TRBV6-2 or TRBV6-3 and TRBJ2-3, with a possible D match to TRBD1 (5 bases). The CDR3 length is 14 residues. V was shortened by 1 base and J by 2 bases, with 7 bases between the two germline ends. Germline V gene data show CDR1 as MNHEY and CDR2 as SVGEGT. CDR3 in DNA: TGTGCCAGCAGTTACTTGGACACCACAGATACGCAGTATTTT. This gives the protein CASSYLDTTDTQYF.

This clonotype was seen more than once but under ten times. The V gene is TRBV20-1, the J gene TRBJ2-5; D might be TRBD1 (5 bases). This CDR3 has 14 residues. In germline, CDR1 is DFQATT, CDR2 SNEGSKA (reference sequence). Trimming pared 1 base from V and 1 base from J, leaving 10 bases between. CDR3 in amino acids: CSARVSRAQETQYF. The CDR3 nucleotides are TGCAGTGCTAGAGTTAGCAGGGCCCAAGAGACCCAGTACTTC.

By sample fraction, this clonotype is medium-sized (0.01 to 0.1%). CDR3: CASSPRTGTRKSYEQYF. CDR3 in DNA: TGTGCCAGCAGCCCTCGAACCGGGACAAGGAAATCCTACGAGCAGTACTTC. The chain links TRBV7-9 to TRBJ2-7; tentatively, D is TRBD1 (6 bases). This CDR3 is 17 amino acids long. The V gene's germline CDR1 is SEHNR and CDR2 FQNEAQ (reference sequence). V was trimmed by 5 bases and J by 1 base, leaving 21 bases between them.

This clonotype was observed a few times. The chain recombines TRBV7-9 with TRBJ1-2, with TRBD1 matching 9 bases. Trimming at V came to 5 bases and at J to 7 bases, leaving 14 bases not matched to a gene. Germline CDR1 SEHNR, CDR2 FQNEAQ (reference sequence). The length of the CDR3 is 16 residues. Here the CDR3 DNA reads TGTGCCAGCAGCCTGAAGGAAGGGACAGGGAGAGGTGGCTACACCTTC. The encoded protein is CASSLKEGTGRGGYTF.

This clonotype was counted only a few times. The CDR3 loop reads CASSVVTGGGNTEAFF. The CDR3 DNA sequence: TGTGCCAGCAGCGTAGTGACAGGGGGTGGAAACACTGAAGCTTTCTTT. The genes are TRBV9 and TRBJ1-1; 9 nucleotides match TRBD1. J gave up 2 bases and V 0 bases, and 5 bases lay outside the gene matches. CDR3 length: 16 amino acids. The germline V gene has CDR1 SGDLS and CDR2 YYNGEE.

The gene calls are TRBV11-2 and TRBJ2-3; perhaps TRBD2 as D (6 bases). CDR1 SGHAT and CDR2 FQNNGV come from the germline V gene. This CDR3 region has 16 residues. V shed 2 bases and J shed 1 base, with 13 bases lying between them. The DNA for the CDR3 is TGTGCCAGCAGCTTATCGGGACTCCTCCGCACAGATACGCAGTATTTT. Residues: CASSLSGLLRTDTQYF.

This clonotype was recorded only once. The chain employs TRBV18 and TRBJ1-4; no clear D gene. The germline V gene encodes CDR1 KGHSH and CDR2 LQKENI. V was clipped by 1 base and J by 8 bases, with 5 bases between them. The CDR3 is 12 residues long. CDR3: CASSPRGEKLFF. The CDR3 DNA reads TGTGCCAGCTCACCACGAGGAGAAAAACTGTTTTTT.

The chain carries TRBV2 and TRBJ2-3; 10 bases are shared with TRBD2. The CDR3 sequence is 15 residues long. V lost 7 bases to trimming and J lost 4 bases; unmatched junction nucleotides: 8. The germline gives CDR1 SNHLY, CDR2 FYNNEI. CDR3 protein: CASNERGGSADTQYF. The DNA of the CDR3 is TGTGCCAGCAACGAGCGGGGGGGCAGCGCAGATACGCAGTATTTT.

The chain combines TRBV12-3 or TRBV12-4 with TRBJ1-2, with TRBD1 as a possible D gene (6 bases). V lost 4 bases and J lost 6, with 15 bases in between. This CDR3 has 14 amino acids. DNA for the CDR3: TGTGCCAGCAGTTCCGGGGGCAGTAGGCATGGCTACACCTTC. Translation gives CASSSGGSRHGYTF.

There are a few counts of this clonotype. The chain's CDR3 is CAWSLGDSSSAFF. CDR3 DNA: TGTGCCTGGAGTCTAGGGGATAGCTCTTCGGCTTTCTTT. The genes are TRBV30 and TRBJ1-1; TRBD1 is a possible D gene (5 bases). V was pared by 2 bases and J by 11 bases, with 18 bases between. CDR3 length equals 13 residues. Germline loops: CDR1 GTSNPN, CDR2 SVGIG (reference sequence).

The rearrangement links TRBV27 to TRBJ2-3, with a possible D match to TRBD2 (5 bases). CDR1 is MNHEY, CDR2 SMNVEV, per germline (reference sequence). Trimming left V 4 bases short and J 2 bases short, with 7 bases between. The CDR3 has 13 amino acids. The DNA of the CDR3 is TGTGCCAGCAGTTCTCTAGCCACAGATACGCAGTATTTT. Translated, it gives CASSSLATDTQYF.

This clonotype was observed a handful of times. This rearrangement joins TRBV7-9 to TRBJ1-2; TRBD1 agrees at 9 bases. The germline V gene encodes CDR1 SEHNR and CDR2 FQNEAQ (reference sequence). The V gene end was trimmed by 1 base and the J gene end by 5 bases; junction bases not matched to a gene: 11. The CDR3 is made up of 17 amino acids. The DNA of the CDR3 is TGTGCCAGCAGCTTAGAACGGGGGACAGGGCTGGGGTATGGCTACACCTTC. Amino acids: CASSLERGTGLGYGYTF.

The chain carries TRBV11-3 and TRBJ2-5, with TRBD2 as a possible D gene (7 bases). This CDR3 contains 15 residues. Trimming shortened V by 0 bases and J by 4 bases, and 12 bases separated the two germline ends. Germline V gene sequence: CDR1 SGHNT, CDR2 YENEEA. CDR3 residues: CASSLEGGARETQYF. DNA for the CDR3: TGTGCCAGCAGCTTAGAAGGGGGGGCAAGAGAGACCCAGTACTTC.

The chain carries TRBV7-2 and TRBJ2-3; D may be TRBD1 (5 bases). V lost 5 bases, J lost 4 bases, and 10 bases lay in between. Germline CDR1 and CDR2: SGHTA and FQGNSA. The CDR3 is made up of 13 amino acids. CDR3 amino acids: CASSGASADTQYF. The CDR3 DNA reads as TGTGCCAGCAGCGGGGCTTCCGCAGATACGCAGTATTTT.

The chain uses TRBV27 and TRBJ1-4; weak D call: TRBD1 (5 bases). Germline loops: CDR1 MNHEY, CDR2 SMNVEV (reference sequence). V was clipped by 6 bases and J by 2 bases, with 10 bases between them. The CDR3 runs to 14 residues. The DNA of the CDR3 is TGTGCCAGCAGGGACACGTCCACTAATGAAAAACTGTTTTTT. It encodes CASRDTSTNEKLFF. Full variable domain (outside the CDR3, taken from reference TRBV27 and TRBJ1-4): EAQVTQNPRYLITVTGKKLTVTCSQNMNHEYMSWYRQDPGLGLRQIYYSMNVEVTDKGDVPEGYKVSRKEKRNFPLILESPSPNQTSLYFCASRDTSTNEKLFFGSGTQLSVL.